The sequence of this TCR beta chain was determined in a study of T cell responses to AZD1222 COVID-19 vaccine. Study outcomes and limitations: Unmutated regions of variants are reportedly targeted by nearly half of spike-specific TCRs.

With respect to this clone: The antigen is unknown.

Method: immunoSEQ multiplex PCR; TCRdb's copy keeps in-frame clones and lacks some. The sample includes about 88,000 clones, roughly nine tenths of them seen just once. Germline values: CDR1 SGHRS, CDR2 YFSETQ. Trimming stripped 4 bases from V and 2 bases from J, with 12 bases between. The CDR3 is 14 residues long. V and J are TRBV5-1 and TRBJ1-2, with a tentative D call TRBD1 (5 bases). The sequence was obtained from an adult who received the AZD1222 COVID-19 vaccine. The sample was peripheral blood, taken 28 days after the second AZD1222 dose. This CDR3 reads CASSPGTENYGYTF. The CDR3 region has the DNA TGCGCCAGCAGCCCTGGGACTGAGAACTATGGCTACACCTTC. Full variable domain (remainder filled in from reference TRBV5-1 and TRBJ1-2): KAGVTQTPRYLIKTRGQQVTLSCSPISGHRSVSWYQQTPGQGLQFLFEYFSETQRNKGNFPGRFSGRQFSNSRSEMNVSTLELGDSALYLCASSPGTENYGYTFGSGTRLTVV.